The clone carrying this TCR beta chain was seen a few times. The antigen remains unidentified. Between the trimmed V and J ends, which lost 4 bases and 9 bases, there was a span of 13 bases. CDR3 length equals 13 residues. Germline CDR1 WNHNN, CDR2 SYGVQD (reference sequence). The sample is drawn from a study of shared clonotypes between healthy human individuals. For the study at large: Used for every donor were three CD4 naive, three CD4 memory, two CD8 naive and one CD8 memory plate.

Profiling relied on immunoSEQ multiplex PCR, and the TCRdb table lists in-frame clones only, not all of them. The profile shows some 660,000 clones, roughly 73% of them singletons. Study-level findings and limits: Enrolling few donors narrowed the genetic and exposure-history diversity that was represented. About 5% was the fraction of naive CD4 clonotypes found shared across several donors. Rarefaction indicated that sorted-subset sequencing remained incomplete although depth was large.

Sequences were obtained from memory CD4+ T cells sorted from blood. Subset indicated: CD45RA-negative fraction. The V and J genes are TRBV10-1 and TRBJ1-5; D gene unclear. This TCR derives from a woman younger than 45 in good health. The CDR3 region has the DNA TGCGCCAGCAGTGGGGTAAAGGATGGGCCCCAGCATTTT. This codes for CASSGVKDGPQHF.